The rows below give T cell receptor beta chains drawn from one sample of a study of blood T cells in healthy people across ages. TCRdb itself ran the 5' RACE reads through MiXCR, one entry per CDR3 protein. The repertoire includes some 850,000 distinct CDR3 sequences, 20% to 30% of them detected once, and 3% sits in the top ten. These records were also assigned to another study, of T cells of mothers and their children.

Specimen: blood. All receptors derive from a boy younger than 18 in good health. The CDR3 runs from the conserved cysteine through the conserved F or W. A D gene is named only where the DNA matches it firmly. Clone size is given for some rows only: seen once, a few or many times, or a class if the clone is expanded.

cdr3_aa: CASSDPGQGYNTEAFF
cdr3_nt: TGTGCCAGCAGTGATCCGGGACAGGGGTATAACACTGAAGCTTTCTTT
clone_size: few
v_call: TRBV25-1
j_call: TRBJ1-1
d_call: TRBD1

cdr3_aa: CASSPGRPFDTGELFF
cdr3_nt: TGTGCCAGCAGCCCGGGACGCCCCTTCGACACCGGGGAGCTGTTTTTT
clone_size: few
v_call: TRBV5-5
j_call: TRBJ2-2
d_call: .

cdr3_aa: CASSFGLEASSYEQYF
cdr3_nt: TGTGCCAGCAGTTTTGGACTAGAGGCGAGCTCCTACGAGCAGTACTTC
clone_size: few
v_call: TRBV27
j_call: TRBJ2-7
d_call: TRBD2

cdr3_aa: CASSFDPTGTQYF
cdr3_nt: TGTGCCAGCAGTTTTGACCCGACGGGGACCCAGTACTTC
clone_size: .
v_call: TRBV2
j_call: TRBJ2-5
d_call: .

cdr3_aa: CASSERLQETQYF
cdr3_nt: TGTGCCAGCAGTGAACGCCTTCAAGAGACCCAGTACTTC
clone_size: .
v_call: TRBV25-1
j_call: TRBJ2-5
d_call: .

cdr3_aa: CASSPLAGARNEQFF
cdr3_nt: TGTGCCAGCTCACCACTAGCGGGGGCCAGGAATGAGCAGTTCTTC
clone_size: few
v_call: TRBV18
j_call: TRBJ2-1
d_call: TRBD2

cdr3_aa: CSVQGPSREQYF
cdr3_nt: TGCAGCGTCCAAGGTCCCTCTAGAGAGCAGTACTTC
clone_size: .
v_call: TRBV29-1
j_call: TRBJ2-7
d_call: .

cdr3_aa: CSARGPFYGYTF
cdr3_nt: TGCAGTGCTAGAGGCCCGTTCTATGGCTACACCTTC
clone_size: .
v_call: TRBV20-1
j_call: TRBJ1-2
d_call: .

cdr3_aa: CASSSGGIPYEQYF
cdr3_nt: TGTGCCAGCAGCTCCGGGGGGATCCCATACGAGCAGTACTTC
clone_size: .
v_call: TRBV7-3
j_call: TRBJ2-7
d_call: TRBD2

cdr3_aa: CSPPQDLPYEQYF
cdr3_nt: TGCAGCCCCCCACAGGACCTACCCTACGAGCAGTACTTC
clone_size: few
v_call: TRBV29-1
j_call: TRBJ2-7
d_call: .

cdr3_aa: CASSQDLLAKNIQYF
cdr3_nt: TGTGCCAGCAGCCAAGATCTGTTAGCCAAAAACATTCAGTACTTC
clone_size: .
v_call: TRBV4-2
j_call: TRBJ2-4
d_call: .

cdr3_aa: CSARGRQGIGEQYF
cdr3_nt: TGCAGTGCTAGAGGTAGGCAGGGGATCGGAGAGCAGTACTTC
clone_size: .
v_call: TRBV20-1
j_call: TRBJ2-5
d_call: .

cdr3_aa: CSALEGAGDEKLFF
cdr3_nt: TGCAGTGCTCTGGAGGGGGCGGGGGATGAAAAACTGTTTTTT
clone_size: few
v_call: TRBV20-1
j_call: TRBJ1-4
d_call: TRBD1

cdr3_aa: CASAGDSRVAQYF
cdr3_nt: TGTGCCAGCGCCGGGGACAGTAGAGTGGCCCAGTACTTC
clone_size: few
v_call: TRBV27
j_call: TRBJ2-5
d_call: TRBD1